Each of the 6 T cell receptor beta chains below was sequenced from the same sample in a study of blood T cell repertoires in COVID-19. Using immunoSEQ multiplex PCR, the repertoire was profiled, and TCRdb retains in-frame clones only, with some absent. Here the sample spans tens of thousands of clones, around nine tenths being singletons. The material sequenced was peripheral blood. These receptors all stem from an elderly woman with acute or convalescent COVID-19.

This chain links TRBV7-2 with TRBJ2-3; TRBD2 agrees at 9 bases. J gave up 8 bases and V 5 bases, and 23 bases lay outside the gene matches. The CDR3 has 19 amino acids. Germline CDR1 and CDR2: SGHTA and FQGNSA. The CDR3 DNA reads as TGTGCCAGCAGCCCAGGGGTAGGGCTAGCGGGGTTCGCAGGAAGTACGCAGTATTTT. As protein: CASSPGVGLAGFAGSTQYF. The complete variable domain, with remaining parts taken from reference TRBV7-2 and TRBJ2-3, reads GAGVSQSPSNKVTEKGKDVELRCDPISGHTALYWYRQSLGQGLEFLIYFQGNSAPDKSGLPSDRFSAERTGGSVSTLTIQRTQQEDSAVYLCASSPGVGLAGFAGSTQYFGPGTRLTVL.

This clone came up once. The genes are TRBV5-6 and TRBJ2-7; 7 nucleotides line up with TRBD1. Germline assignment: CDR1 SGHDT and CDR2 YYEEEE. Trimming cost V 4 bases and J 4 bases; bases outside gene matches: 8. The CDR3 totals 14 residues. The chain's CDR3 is CASSGAGTEYEQYF. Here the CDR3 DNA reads TGTGCCAGCAGCGGGGCCGGGACAGAGTACGAGCAGTACTTC.

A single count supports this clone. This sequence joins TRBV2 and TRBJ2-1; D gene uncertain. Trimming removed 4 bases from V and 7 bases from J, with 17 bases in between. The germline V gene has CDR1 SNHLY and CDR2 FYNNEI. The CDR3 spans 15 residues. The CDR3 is CASSVDPRLGNEQFF. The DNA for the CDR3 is TGTGCCAGCAGTGTAGACCCCCGGCTCGGGAATGAGCAGTTCTTC.

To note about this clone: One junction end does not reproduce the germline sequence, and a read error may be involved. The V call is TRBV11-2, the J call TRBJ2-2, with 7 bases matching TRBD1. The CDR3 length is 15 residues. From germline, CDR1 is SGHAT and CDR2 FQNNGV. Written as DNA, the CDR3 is TGTGCCAGCAGCCTAGACAGGGCGGACACCGGGGAGCTGTTTTTT. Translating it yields CASSLDRADTGELFF.

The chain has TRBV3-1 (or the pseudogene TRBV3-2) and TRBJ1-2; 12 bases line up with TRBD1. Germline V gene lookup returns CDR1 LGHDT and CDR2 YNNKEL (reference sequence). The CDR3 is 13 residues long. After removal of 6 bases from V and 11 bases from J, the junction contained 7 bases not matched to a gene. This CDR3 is CASSSGTGGPYTF. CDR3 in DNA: TGTGCCAGCAGTTCCGGGACAGGGGGCCCGTACACCTTC.

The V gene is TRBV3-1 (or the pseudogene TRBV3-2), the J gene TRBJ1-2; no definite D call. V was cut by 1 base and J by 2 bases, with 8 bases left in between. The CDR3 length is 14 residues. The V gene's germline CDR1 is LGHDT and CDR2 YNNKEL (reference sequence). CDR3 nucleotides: TGTGCCAGCAGCCAAGGTTCACAGAACTATGGCTACACCTTC. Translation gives CASSQGSQNYGYTF.